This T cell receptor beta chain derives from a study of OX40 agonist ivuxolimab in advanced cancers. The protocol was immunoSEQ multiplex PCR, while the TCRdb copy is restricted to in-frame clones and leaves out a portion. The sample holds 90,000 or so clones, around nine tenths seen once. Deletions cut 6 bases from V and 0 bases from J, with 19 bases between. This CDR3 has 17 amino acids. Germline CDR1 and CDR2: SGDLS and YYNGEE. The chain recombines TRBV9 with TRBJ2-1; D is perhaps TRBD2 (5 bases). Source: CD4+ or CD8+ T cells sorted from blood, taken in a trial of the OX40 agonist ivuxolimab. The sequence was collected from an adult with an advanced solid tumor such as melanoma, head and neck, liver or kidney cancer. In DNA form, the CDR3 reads TGTGCCAGCAACCGGGGTTTAGGTGGCAACTCCTACAATGAGCAGTTCTTC. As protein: CASNRGLGGNSYNEQFF. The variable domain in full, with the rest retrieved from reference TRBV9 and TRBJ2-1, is DSGVTQTPKHLITATGQRVTLRCSPRSGDLSVYWYQQSLDQGLQFLIQYYNGEERAKGNILERFSAQQFPDLHSELNLSSLELGDSALYFCASNRGLGGNSYNEQFFGPGTRLTVL.